Sequencing of this TCR beta chain was carried out in a study of blood T cell repertoires in COVID-19 (dated by TCRdb to 2018 to 2021). For context, the study as a whole: Samples from collaborators originated in the United States, Italy and Spain and spanned both the acute and convalescent phases of COVID-19. The prospective study material was composed of cDNA or gDNA derived from T cells, B-cell-depleted T cells, or PBMCs. Deeply sampled blood TCRbeta repertoires from subjects exposed to, actively infected with, or recovered from COVID-19 were included in the dataset. The repertoires were released in a freely available public database intended as a resource for research on the immune response to SARS-CoV-2. The samples were drawn from the first 160 participants of the ongoing ImmuneRACE study and from under 1,500 subjects provided by 6 global collaborators. Sample metadata almost always included a de-identified subject ID, COVID-19 status, age in years and sex. HLA class I and class II types, where available, came from metadata supplied by the sample provider rather than from assay-based typing.

The full study reports these points: The quantity of clinical and demographic metadata differed by source and by participant and was supplied without curation.

Collaborating institutions collected whole blood in K2EDTA tubes following their own protocols. For TCRbeta analysis, collaborators shipped samples as frozen whole blood, isolated PBMCs, or DNA extracted from either of those sample types. A note on this clone: Its cognate antigen has yet to be identified. No clone much larger than this one lies a single base away; base qualities are absent.

Unmatched junction bases come to 4, with V trimmed by 0 bases and J by 2 bases. From the cysteine up to the phenylalanine, the CDR3 has a length of 16 residues. CDR3 DNA is the only sequence kept; it has 48 bases, read in frame from the first base. The germline V gene provides CDR1 SGHRS and CDR2 YFSETQ. The immunoSEQ Assay, a bias-controlled multiplex PCR, was used to amplify TCRbeta CDR3 regions from genomic DNA. The original methods were these. Within the assay, amplification of reference gene primers was used to estimate how many nucleated cells each sample contained. To quantify the absolute abundance of each unique TCRbeta CDR3 rearrangement, sequence reads were collapsed and filtered. Productive Simpson clonality was computed per sample as the square root of Simpson's diversity index over productive rearrangements. The table comes from immuneACCESS by way of TCRdb, which keeps in-frame sequences with V and J called. Part of the clones is missing from these tables; in studies checked, under half for an unresolved V gene and the rest for unknown reasons. The V and J calls and clone size are taken from that table; D and trimming were inferred from the DNA. This sample has approximately 100,000 clones in its table, and 88% of those were observed once. The ten biggest clones cover around 6% of the sample.

Sequencing was performed on peripheral blood. This receptor chain uses TRBV5-1 and TRBJ2-1, with 8 bases aligning to TRBD1. This TCR derives from a woman in her sixties or seventies with acute or convalescent COVID-19. In nucleotides, the sequence is TGCGCCAGCAGCTTGGGCGGGACAGGCCCCTACAATGAGCAGTTCTTC. This translates into CASSLGGTGPYNEQFF.